This T cell receptor beta chain was captured in a study of T cells in Graves' hyperthyroidism and ophthalmopathy (dated by TCRdb to the late 2010s). For context, the study as a whole: Peripheral blood samples were taken at the time of initial diagnosis, prior to any treatment. A discovery cohort of roughly 100 patients, approximately 45 with Graves' ophthalmopathy and 55 to 60 with stable Graves' hyperthyroidism, was used to find distinguishing TCR V-J signatures. Prospective prediction of ophthalmopathy was tested in an independent validation cohort consisting of 18 to 20 hyperthyroidism patients and approximately 16 patients who later progressed to ophthalmopathy. The approximately 97 discovery patients were randomly divided into training and test sets at a 7:3 ratio. Thyroid tissue and blood T-cell repertoires from about six Graves' hyperthyroidism patients were also compared in the study. Once sampling was done, hyperthyroidism patients were given methimazole at a starting dose of 30 mg daily, whereas ophthalmopathy patients were given high-dose intravenous methylprednisolone. According to the paper, TCR Vbeta CDR3 sequencing was carried out on some 140 peripheral blood samples, which came from fewer than 50 ophthalmopathy, roughly 75 hyperthyroidism and some 17 progressor patients. Broader findings and caveats from the paper: A model built on a 13 V-J signature distinguished ophthalmopathy from stable hyperthyroidism, reaching 85% to 90% sensitivity and under 84% specificity in cross-validation and 80%/75% in testing. Sample size was not statistically predetermined, and blinding of investigators to group allocation was not performed. In validation, the model predicted progression to ophthalmopathy with 55% to 71% sensitivity and 72% to 75% specificity, a median of 6.5 months before onset. Blood samples also contained most of the expanded thyroid clonotypes (frequency above 0.001), which suggests that blood repertoires may reflect thyroid immune responses.

Sequences MDHEN (CDR1) and SYDVKM (CDR2) are obtained from the germline V gene. The CDR3 spans 15 residues, from the cysteine through the phenylalanine. Only CDR3 DNA is held: 45 bases, read in frame from base 1. Graves' hyperthyroidism was defined as stable when no progression to ophthalmopathy occurred over 18 months of follow-up. Hyperthyroidism patients were newly diagnosed, had a disease duration of under 2 months, and were aged 18 to 65 years. Exclusion was applied to patients with uncontrolled infections, other autoimmune diseases, pregnancy or lactation. Diagnoses relied on clinical symptoms, serum thyroxine and TRAb, thyroid ultrasound and orbital computed tomography. PBMCs were separated from under 12 ml of fresh peripheral blood using Ficoll-Paque density gradient centrifugation. Total RNA was extracted using Trizol reagent, and RNA quality was assessed on an Agilent 2100 Bioanalyzer. About this clonotype: The target of this receptor is not known. One junction end disagrees with the germline gene, perhaps due to a read error.

The TCR beta CDR3 regions were amplified from RNA transcripts. The first round of RT-PCR for the TCR CDR3 was performed with the HTBI primer set and the Qiagen OneStep RT-PCR kit. Libraries were constructed in a second round of multiplex PCR, after which size selection and purification were performed. Libraries were sequenced paired-end with 100 bp reads on an Illumina HiSeq2000. As for how the authors treated the data: SOAPnuke was used to process the raw data, throwing out any read that contained adapters or uncalled bases, had a mean Phred below 15, or lacked an exact constant-primer or identifier match. High-quality paired reads were merged using COPE v1.2.5, and each unique nucleotide sequence was defined as a clonotype. Clonotypes were aligned to IMGT TRBV, TRBD and TRBJ reference segments using MiTCR v1.1. The analysis was restricted to V-J combinations with a frequency above 0.0001, which together covered 99.2% of the repertoires. The TCS score was defined as the ratio of F50 (clonal expansion) to E x V (chaos), calculated using BLOSUM62-based TCRdist between CDR3 peptides within each V-J. Welch's t-statistics and random forest reduced roughly 530 V-J features to some 14, which were used in a naive Bayes classifier (R e1071). Starting from the raw public reads, TCRdb applied fastp trimming at Q25, assembled clones with MiXCR and retained in-frame beta chains. Records with the same CDR3 protein are collapsed into one entry carrying the most frequent genes and DNA. TCRdb's processing, not the authors', yielded these V and J calls. The sample yields 210,000 or so distinct CDR3 sequences; approximately 17% were counted once. The ten biggest clones cover roughly 50% of the sample.

The origin of this receptor is a man in his fifties or sixties with Graves' hyperthyroidism. The sequenced sample consisted of blood. The chain joins TRBV28 to TRBJ1-1, with 9 middle bases fitting TRBD1. The CDR3 region: CAGSSLQGASTEAFF. At the DNA level, the sequence is TGTGCCGGCAGTTCATTACAGGGGGCCAGTACTGAAGCTTTCTTT.